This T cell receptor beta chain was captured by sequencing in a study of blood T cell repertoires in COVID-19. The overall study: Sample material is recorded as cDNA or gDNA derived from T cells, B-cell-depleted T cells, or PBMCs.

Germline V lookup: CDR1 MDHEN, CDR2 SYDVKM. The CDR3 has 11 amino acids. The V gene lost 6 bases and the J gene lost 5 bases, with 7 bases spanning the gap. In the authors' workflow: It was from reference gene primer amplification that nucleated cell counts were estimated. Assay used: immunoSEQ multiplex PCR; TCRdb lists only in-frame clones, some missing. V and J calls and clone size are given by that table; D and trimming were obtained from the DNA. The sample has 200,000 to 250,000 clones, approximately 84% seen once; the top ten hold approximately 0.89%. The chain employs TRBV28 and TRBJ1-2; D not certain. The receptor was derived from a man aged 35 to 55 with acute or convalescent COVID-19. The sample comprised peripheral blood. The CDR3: CASSDLYGYTF. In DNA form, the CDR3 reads TGTGCCAGCAGCGACTTATATGGCTACACCTTC.